The 2 T cell receptor beta chains reported below all come from one sample, sequenced in a study of response to subunit inactivated influenza vaccine. Via MiXCR, TCRdb re-called the RT-PCR reads, giving one row per CDR3 protein. The data show about 610,000 distinct CDR3 sequences, about 14% seen once. The input for sequencing was PBMCs from blood, taken 11 to 12 days after vaccination. All receptors come from a man aged 50-60 years who received an inactivated influenza vaccine.

This clonotype was seen more than once but under ten times. The V gene is TRBV4-3, the J gene TRBJ1-2, with no clear D. The V end lost 5 bases, the J end lost 8 bases, and 21 bases lay between the germline ends. The CDR3 totals 15 residues. CDR1 is LGHNA and CDR2 is YSLEER in the germline V gene. The CDR3 bases are TGCGCCAGCAGCGCGATTCCGCGCAAGGACTGGGGCTACACCTTC. Protein product: CASSAIPRKDWGYTF.

This sequence joins TRBV5-1 and TRBJ2-7; TRBD1 is a possible D gene (6 bases). V was cut by 4 bases and J by 0 bases, with 14 bases left in between. This CDR3 has 15 residues. CDR1 and CDR2 from the germline V gene are SGHRS and YFSETQ. The CDR3 DNA follows: TGCGCCAGCAGCACCCGGACAGATCTCTCCTACGAGCAGTACTTC. This codes for CASSTRTDLSYEQYF.